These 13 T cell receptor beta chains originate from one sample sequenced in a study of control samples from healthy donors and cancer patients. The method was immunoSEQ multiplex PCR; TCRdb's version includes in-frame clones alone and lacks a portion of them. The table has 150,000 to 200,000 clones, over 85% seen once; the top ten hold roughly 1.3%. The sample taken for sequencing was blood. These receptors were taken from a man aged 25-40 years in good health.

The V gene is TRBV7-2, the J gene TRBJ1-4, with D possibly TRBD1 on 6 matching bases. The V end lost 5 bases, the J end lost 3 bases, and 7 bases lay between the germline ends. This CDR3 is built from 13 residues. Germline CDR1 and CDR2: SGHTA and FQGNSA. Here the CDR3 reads CASSGGPNEKLFF. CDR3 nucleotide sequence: TGTGCCAGCAGCGGGGGGCCTAATGAAAAACTGTTTTTT.

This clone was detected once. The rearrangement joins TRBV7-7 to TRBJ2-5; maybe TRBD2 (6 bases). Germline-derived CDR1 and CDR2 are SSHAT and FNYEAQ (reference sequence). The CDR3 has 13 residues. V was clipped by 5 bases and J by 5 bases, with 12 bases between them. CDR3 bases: TGTGCCAGCAGCCCATCCGGGGGTGAGACCCAGTACTTC. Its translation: CASSPSGGETQYF.

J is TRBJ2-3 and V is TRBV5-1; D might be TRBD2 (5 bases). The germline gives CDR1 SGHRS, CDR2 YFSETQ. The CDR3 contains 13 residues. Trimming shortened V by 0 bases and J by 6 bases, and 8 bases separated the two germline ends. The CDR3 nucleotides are TGCGCCAGCAGCTTGGTTGGAGGCGATACGCAGTATTTT. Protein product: CASSLVGGDTQYF.

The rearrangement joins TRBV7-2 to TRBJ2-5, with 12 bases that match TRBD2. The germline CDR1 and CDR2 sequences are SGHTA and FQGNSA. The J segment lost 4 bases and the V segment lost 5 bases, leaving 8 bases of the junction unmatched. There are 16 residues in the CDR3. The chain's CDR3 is CASSPSGGAIIETQYF. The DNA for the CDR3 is TGTGCCAGCAGCCCTAGCGGGGGGGCCATTATAGAGACCCAGTACTTC.

CDR3 in amino acids: CASSPLGQGAIPTYGYTF. CDR3 coding DNA: TGTGCCAGCTCACCACTCGGACAGGGGGCGATCCCGACCTATGGCTACACCTTC. This sequence joins TRBV18 and TRBJ1-2; TRBD1 agrees at 11 bases. The CDR3 sequence is 18 residues long. V lost 1 base and J lost 4; bases outside the gene matches: 11. The germline gives CDR1 KGHSH, CDR2 LQKENI.

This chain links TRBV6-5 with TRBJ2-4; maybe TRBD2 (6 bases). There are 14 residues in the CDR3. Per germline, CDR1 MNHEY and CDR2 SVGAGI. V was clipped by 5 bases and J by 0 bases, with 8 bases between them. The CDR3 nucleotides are TGTGCCAGCAGTCTAGCGCTAGCCAAAAACATTCAGTACTTC. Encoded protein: CASSLALAKNIQYF.

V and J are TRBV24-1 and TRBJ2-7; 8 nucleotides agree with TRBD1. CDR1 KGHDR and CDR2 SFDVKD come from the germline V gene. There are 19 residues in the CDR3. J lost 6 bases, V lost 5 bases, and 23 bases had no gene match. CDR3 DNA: TGTGCCACCAGTGCAGGACAGGGTCGGGATGAAGACTGGAATACCGAGCAGTACTTC. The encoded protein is CATSAGQGRDEDWNTEQYF.

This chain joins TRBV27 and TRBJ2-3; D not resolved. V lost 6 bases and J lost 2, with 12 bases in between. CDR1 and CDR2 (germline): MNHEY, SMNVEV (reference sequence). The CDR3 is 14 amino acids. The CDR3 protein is CASRPRANTDTQYF. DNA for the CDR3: TGTGCCAGCAGGCCCCGGGCCAACACAGATACGCAGTATTTT.

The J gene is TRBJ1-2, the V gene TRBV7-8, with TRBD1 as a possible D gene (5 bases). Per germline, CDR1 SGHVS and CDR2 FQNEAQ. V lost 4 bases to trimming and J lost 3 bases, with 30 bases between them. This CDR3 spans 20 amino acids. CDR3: CASSWVASSGLGDADYGYTF. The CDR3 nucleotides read TGTGCCAGCAGCTGGGTTGCCTCATCGGGTCTCGGGGACGCGGACTATGGCTACACCTTC.

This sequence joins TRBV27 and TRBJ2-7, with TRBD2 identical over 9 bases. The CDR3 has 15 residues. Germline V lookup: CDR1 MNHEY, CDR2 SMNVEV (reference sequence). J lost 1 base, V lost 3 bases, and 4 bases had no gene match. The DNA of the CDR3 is TGTGCCAGCAGTTTTTTGGCGGGAGGGTCCTACGAGCAGTACTTC. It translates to CASSFLAGGSYEQYF.

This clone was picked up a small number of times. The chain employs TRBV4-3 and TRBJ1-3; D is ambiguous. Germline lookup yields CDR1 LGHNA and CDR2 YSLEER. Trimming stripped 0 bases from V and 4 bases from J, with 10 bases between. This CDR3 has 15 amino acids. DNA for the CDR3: TGCGCCAGCAGCCAAGACAGGTCTACAGGAAACACCATATATTTT. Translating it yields CASSQDRSTGNTIYF.

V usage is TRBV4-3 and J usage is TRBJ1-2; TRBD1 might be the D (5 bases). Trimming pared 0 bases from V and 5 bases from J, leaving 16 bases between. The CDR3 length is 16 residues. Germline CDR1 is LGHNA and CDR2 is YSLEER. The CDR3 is CASSQEMGGVGYGYTF. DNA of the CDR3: TGCGCCAGCAGCCAAGAGATGGGGGGAGTAGGATATGGCTACACCTTC.

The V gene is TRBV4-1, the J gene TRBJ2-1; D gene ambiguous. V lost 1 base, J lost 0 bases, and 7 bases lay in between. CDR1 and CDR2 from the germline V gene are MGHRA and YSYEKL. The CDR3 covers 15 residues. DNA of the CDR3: TGCGCCAGCAGCCAAGGAAGTTACTCCTACAATGAGCAGTTCTTC. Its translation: CASSQGSYSYNEQFF.